Listed below are T cell receptor beta chains from one sample, sequenced in a study of identical twins. MiXCR was run by TCRdb on the 5' RACE reads, yielding one entry per CDR3 protein. The sample yields about 530,000 distinct CDR3 sequences, about 20% seen once. The same specimen was also included in a second study, on yellow fever vaccine responses in identical twins.

Source material: CD4+ T cells sorted from blood. These receptors originate from a woman aged 18-29 years in good health. Both conserved end residues are part of each CDR3. D genes are given only for firm matches. The listing skips clone size in some rows; elsewhere it reads once, few, many or a size class.

J: TRBJ1-1
D: .
size: .
V: TRBV15
CDR3: CATSRGDLTEAFF
DNA: TGTGCCACCAGCAGAGGGGACCTCACTGAAGCTTTCTTT

J: TRBJ2-1
D: .
size: .
V: TRBV20-1
CDR3: CSALEQINNEQFF
DNA: TGCAGTGCTTTGGAACAGATAAACAATGAGCAGTTCTTC

J: TRBJ1-3
D: .
size: few
V: TRBV29-1
CDR3: CSVRTSSGNTIYF
DNA: TGCAGCGTCCGGACAAGCTCTGGAAACACCATATATTTT

J: TRBJ2-1
D: TRBD2
size: .
V: TRBV6-1
CDR3: CASRLSTGTSGGAHNEQFF
DNA: TGTGCCAGCAGACTTTCAACCGGGACTAGCGGGGGGGCCCACAATGAGCAGTTCTTC

J: TRBJ2-2
D: .
size: few
V: TRBV5-1
CDR3: CASRDFADANTGELFF
DNA: TGCGCCAGCAGGGATTTTGCGGACGCGAACACCGGGGAGCTGTTTTTT

J: TRBJ2-2
D: TRBD2
size: .
V: TRBV6-2/TRBV6-3
CDR3: CASSYLGGLAAGELFF
DNA: TGTGCCAGCAGTTACTTGGGGGGACTAGCGGCCGGGGAGCTGTTTTTT

J: TRBJ2-7
D: TRBD1
size: .
V: TRBV20-1
CDR3: CSAQRQGTNYEQYF
DNA: TGCAGTGCTCAAAGACAGGGAACAAACTACGAGCAGTACTTC

J: TRBJ2-3
D: .
size: .
V: TRBV7-9
CDR3: CASTWRGTDTQYF
DNA: TGTGCCAGTACATGGAGGGGCACAGATACGCAGTATTTT

J: TRBJ2-7
D: TRBD1
size: .
V: TRBV19
CDR3: CASSIGQTGASDEQYF
DNA: TGTGCCAGTAGTATAGGCCAGACAGGGGCATCGGACGAGCAGTACTTC

J: TRBJ2-1
D: TRBD1
size: few
V: TRBV20-1
CDR3: CSAREDRVPDYNEQFF
DNA: TGCAGTGCTAGAGAGGACAGGGTACCAGACTACAATGAGCAGTTCTTC

J: TRBJ1-1
D: TRBD1
size: .
V: TRBV5-1
CDR3: CASSPGGQGSLRGTEAFF
DNA: TGCGCCAGCAGCCCCGGGGGACAGGGTTCGCTTAGGGGCACTGAAGCTTTCTTT

J: TRBJ1-6
D: TRBD1
size: .
V: TRBV10-3
CDR3: CAISDGGTEHSPLHF
DNA: TGTGCCATCAGTGACGGGGGGACAGAACATTCACCCCTCCACTTT

J: TRBJ2-5
D: .
size: .
V: TRBV5-1
CDR3: CASSLEGSHGETQYF
DNA: TGCGCCAGCAGCTTGGAAGGGTCTCATGGGGAGACCCAGTACTTC